This paragraph reports one T cell receptor beta chain. Its antigen is undetermined. This sample was included in a study of cytomegalovirus exposure and HLA in healthy donors. The study's findings and limits: Cytomegalovirus-associated TCR beta chains were listed, numbering more than 150. Most TCRs appeared rarely, but some public TCRs recurred in many donors.

Repertoires were generated with immunoSEQ multiplex PCR, while TCRdb's copy carries only in-frame clones and drops some. Of approximately 160,000 clones listed, approximately 81% are singletons. This CDR3 has 14 residues. The germline gives CDR1 MNHNS, CDR2 SASEGT. Between the trimmed V and J ends, which lost 6 bases and 2 bases, there was a span of 14 bases. Sample: PBMCs. The clonotype comes from a young man in good health and CMV-seropositive. The genes are TRBV6-1 and TRBJ2-7; D is possibly TRBD1 (6 bases). The CDR3: CASSNQGYPYEQYF. The CDR3 bases are TGTGCCAGCAGCAATCAGGGGTACCCCTACGAGCAGTACTTC.